This TCR beta chain is drawn from a study of T cells in Graves' hyperthyroidism and ophthalmopathy. RNA transcripts provided the source from which TCR beta CDR3 regions were amplified. Researchers ran a first-round RT-PCR on the TCR CDR3 using the HTBI primer set. Each CDR3 protein is one row after TCRdb ran MiXCR on the multiplex PCR reads. This sample has some 340,000 distinct CDR3 sequences, with around 15% found just once. This clonotype was counted ten times or more. V was pared by 2 bases and J by 4 bases, with 13 bases between. CDR1 and CDR2 (germline): SQVTM, ANQGSEA. This CDR3 contains 14 residues.

The specimen was blood. This TCR came from a woman between 40 and 50 years old with Graves' ophthalmopathy. The chain carries TRBV29-1 and TRBJ2-3; tentatively, D is TRBD2 (5 bases). The CDR3 spells CSVEPSFGADTQYF. Written as DNA, the CDR3 is TGCAGCGTTGAACCTAGCTTCGGCGCAGATACGCAGTATTTT.